The rows below give T cell receptor beta chains drawn from one sample of a study of response to subunit inactivated influenza vaccine. TCRdb re-derived calls from the RT-PCR reads in MiXCR, one entry per CDR3 protein. The sample yields around 480,000 distinct CDR3 sequences, approximately 9.9% seen once. The material sequenced was PBMCs from blood, taken more than 35 days after vaccination. The receptors were sampled from a man aged 45-60 years who received an inactivated influenza vaccine. CDR3s include the opening cysteine and the closing phenylalanine or tryptophan. The order of the fields is J gene, D gene, V gene, clone size, CDR3 protein, CDR3 DNA. D genes are given only for firm matches. Clone size is shown for a subset of rows, as once, few, many or a class of expanded clone.

TRBJ2-7 | NA | TRBV7-9 | many | CASSGDGEQYF | TGTGCCAGCAGCGGGGATGGCGAGCAGTACTTC
TRBJ2-7 | NA | TRBV3-1 | NA | CASSLRTVGGYEQYF | TGTGCCAGCAGCCTCCGGACAGTGGGGGGATACGAGCAGTACTTC
TRBJ2-1 | NA | TRBV11-2 | NA | CASRKGGGLYEQFF | TGTGCCAGCAGAAAAGGAGGGGGGCTCTATGAGCAGTTCTTC
TRBJ2-1 | NA | TRBV5-1 | few | CASSLPNLLPPAEQFF | TGCGCCAGCAGCCTCCCGAACCTACTCCCCCCGGCCGAGCAGTTCTTC
TRBJ1-2 | NA | TRBV5-6 | NA | CASSLDRQPGYTF | TGTGCCAGCAGCTTGGACCGACAGCCCGGCTACACCTTC
TRBJ2-3 | NA | TRBV6-5 | few | CASSYGFSSSTDTQYF | TGTGCCAGCAGTTACGGGTTTTCCTCTAGCACAGATACGCAGTATTTT
TRBJ1-5 | NA | TRBV2 | many | CASSGVGGNQPQHF | TGTGCCAGCAGTGGGGTAGGAGGCAATCAGCCCCAGCATTTT
TRBJ1-2 | TRBD1 | TRBV20-1 | few | CSGSQGAGGYGYTF | TGCAGTGGCTCACAGGGGGCGGGTGGCTATGGCTACACCTTC
TRBJ2-1 | NA | TRBV12-3/TRBV12-4 | NA | CASSWGTSFSSEQFF | TGTGCCAGCAGTTGGGGAACTAGTTTCTCGAGTGAGCAGTTCTTC
TRBJ2-7 | NA | TRBV7-9 | NA | CASSLRVGEQYF | TGTGCCAGCAGCTTAAGAGTCGGCGAGCAGTACTTC
TRBJ2-3 | TRBD2 | TRBV5-6 | many | CASSLGAGMGTDTQYF | TGTGCCAGCAGCTTGGGAGCGGGGATGGGCACAGATACGCAGTATTTT
TRBJ1-4 | NA | TRBV6-1 | few | CASRGAGRANEKLFF | TGTGCCAGCAGGGGAGCGGGTCGAGCTAATGAAAAACTGTTTTTT
TRBJ1-4 | TRBD1 | TRBV2 | NA | CASRGGLEEKLFF | TGTGCCAGCAGAGGGGGCCTTGAGGAAAAACTGTTTTTT
TRBJ2-1 | NA | TRBV10-3 | many | CAIRGQERDSYNEQFF | TGTGCCATCCGGGGGCAGGAGCGGGACTCCTACAATGAGCAGTTCTTC
TRBJ2-4 | NA | TRBV6-2/TRBV6-3 | few | CASSNPPIGRNIQYF | TGTGCCAGCAGTAACCCCCCCATTGGGAGAAACATTCAGTACTTC
TRBJ2-2 | TRBD2 | TRBV7-6 | NA | CAINRVAGTNTGELFF | TGTGCCATCAACCGCGTAGCGGGGACGAACACCGGGGAGCTGTTTTTT
TRBJ1-1 | NA | TRBV6-2/TRBV6-3 | NA | CASRRETEAFF | TGTGCCAGCAGAAGGGAGACTGAAGCTTTCTTT
TRBJ2-2 | NA | TRBV3-1 | NA | CASSQGRNSFTGELFF | TGTGCCAGCAGCCAAGGGCGAAACAGCTTTACCGGGGAGCTGTTTTTT
TRBJ2-7 | NA | TRBV5-1 | NA | CASSLDKVFYEQYF | TGCGCCAGCAGCTTAGACAAGGTCTTTTACGAGCAGTACTTC
TRBJ1-2 | NA | TRBV29-1 | NA | CSVDEDGYTF | TGCAGCGTTGATGAGGATGGCTACACCTTC
TRBJ2-1 | NA | TRBV18 | NA | CASSIAGSYNEQFF | TGTGCCAGCTCAATAGCCGGATCCTACAATGAGCAGTTCTTC
TRBJ2-1 | NA | TRBV21-1 | many | CASSKAFSGTGEYNEQFF | TGTGCCAGCAGCAAAGCCTTTTCCGGGACAGGGGAATACAATGAGCAGTTCTTC
TRBJ1-2 | TRBD1 | TRBV27 | few | CASSFGKGAGGYTF | TGTGCCAGCAGTTTTGGAAAGGGGGCGGGCGGCTACACCTTC
TRBJ2-1 | TRBD2 | TRBV5-1 | many | CASSLEGLVSHEQFF | TGCGCCAGCAGCTTGGAGGGACTAGTTAGCCATGAGCAGTTCTTC
TRBJ2-3 | NA | TRBV24-1 | NA | CATSDAGPPWADTQYF | TGTGCCACCAGTGATGCGGGACCCCCCTGGGCAGATACGCAGTATTTT
TRBJ2-2 | TRBD1 | TRBV28 | many | CASSTGDTGWDTGELFF | TGTGCCAGCAGTACAGGGGATACGGGATGGGACACCGGGGAGCTGTTTTTT
TRBJ1-2 | NA | TRBV20-1 | many | CSARVGYGYTF | TGCAGTGCTAGAGTCGGCTATGGCTACACCTTC
TRBJ2-3 | TRBD1 | TRBV11-2 | few | CASRRPGQGSRSSTDTQYF | TGTGCCAGCAGACGACCGGGACAGGGGTCCCGCTCTAGCACAGATACGCAGTATTTT
TRBJ2-5 | TRBD1 | TRBV29-1 | NA | CSTRQGTIQETQYF | TGCAGCACCAGACAGGGGACAATACAAGAGACCCAGTACTTC
TRBJ2-1 | NA | TRBV20-1 | many | CSARVIALADGYNEQFF | TGCAGTGCTAGAGTTATAGCTCTCGCCGACGGCTACAATGAGCAGTTCTTC
TRBJ2-7 | NA | TRBV20-1 | few | CSARDETGVGEQYF | TGCAGTGCTAGAGATGAAACGGGAGTGGGAGAGCAGTACTTC
TRBJ2-1 | TRBD1 | TRBV15 | NA | CATSPNRGVYNEQFF | TGTGCCACCAGTCCCAACAGGGGGGTCTACAATGAGCAGTTCTTC
TRBJ1-2 | NA | TRBV28 | NA | CASSFRGAFYGYTF | TGTGCCAGCAGTTTTCGGGGGGCCTTTTATGGCTACACCTTC
TRBJ2-7 | TRBD2 | TRBV20-1 | NA | CSATPSGVEYF | TGCAGTGCGACGCCTAGCGGGGTCGAGTACTTC
TRBJ2-3 | NA | TRBV7-9 | few | CASSLDRVTTDTQYF | TGTGCCAGCAGCTTAGACAGGGTAACAACGGATACGCAGTATTTT
TRBJ2-1 | NA | TRBV14 | NA | CASSQPQGDSYNEQFF | TGTGCCAGCAGCCAACCCCAGGGAGATTCCTACAATGAGCAGTTCTTC
TRBJ1-5 | TRBD1 | TRBV6-1 | few | CASSEGDRGLHQPQHF | TGTGCCAGCAGTGAGGGGGACAGGGGTCTACATCAGCCCCAGCATTTT
TRBJ2-4 | NA | TRBV20-1 | many | CSASNAGAKNIQYF | TGCAGTGCTAGTAACGCAGGGGCCAAAAACATTCAGTACTTC
TRBJ2-3 | TRBD2 | TRBV28 | NA | CASIPLWGRTSGRAGTDTQYF | TGTGCCAGCATTCCCCTCTGGGGGAGAACAAGCGGGAGGGCCGGCACAGATACGCAGTATTTT
TRBJ2-3 | TRBD2 | TRBV4-2 | NA | CASSQRTSGSDTQYF | TGTGCCAGCAGCCAAAGGACTAGCGGTTCAGATACGCAGTATTTT
TRBJ2-1 | TRBD2 | TRBV29-1 | many | CSVEVSSGTDEQFF | TGCAGCGTTGAAGTATCCAGCGGGACCGATGAGCAGTTCTTC
TRBJ2-6 | NA | TRBV12-3/TRBV12-4 | many | CASSFTGANVLTF | TGTGCCAGCAGCTTCACTGGGGCCAACGTCCTGACTTTC
TRBJ2-7 | TRBD2 | TRBV5-6 | few | CASSLLAGVPNYEQYF | TGTGCCAGCAGCTTGCTAGCGGGAGTACCAAACTACGAGCAGTACTTC
TRBJ1-1 | NA | TRBV4-1 | few | CASSQQGTGNTEAFF | TGCGCCAGCAGCCAGCAAGGGACGGGGAACACTGAAGCTTTCTTT
TRBJ2-1 | TRBD2 | TRBV14 | few | CASSGPSGRAEQFF | TGTGCCAGCAGTGGACCTAGCGGGAGAGCTGAGCAGTTCTTC
TRBJ2-5 | NA | TRBV6-5 | NA | CATLRAETQYF | TGTGCCACCCTGCGAGCGGAGACCCAGTACTTC
TRBJ1-2 | TRBD1 | TRBV20-1 | many | CSARTGGLYGYTF | TGCAGTGCTAGAACAGGGGGCCTCTATGGCTACACCTTC
TRBJ2-5 | NA | TRBV20-1 | few | CSARVISDETQYF | TGCAGTGCTAGAGTGATTAGCGATGAGACCCAGTACTTC
TRBJ1-5 | NA | TRBV3-1 | NA | CASSQDSQGYQPQHF | TGTGCCAGCAGCCAAGATTCACAGGGATATCAGCCCCAGCATTTT
TRBJ1-4 | NA | TRBV29-1 | NA | CSVEEVGEKLFF | TGCAGCGTTGAAGAAGTAGGGGAAAAACTGTTTTTT
TRBJ2-2 | TRBD2 | TRBV14 | NA | CASSQFAPSGRAKWELFF | TGTGCCAGCAGCCAATTTGCGCCTAGCGGGAGGGCCAAATGGGAGCTGTTTTTT
TRBJ1-5 | TRBD1 | TRBV12-3/TRBV12-4 | many | CASSRTGDSNQPQHF | TGTGCCAGCAGCCGTACAGGGGATAGCAATCAGCCCCAGCATTTT
TRBJ2-7 | NA | TRBV20-1 | NA | CSARGPGLISSYEQYF | TGCAGTGCTAGGGGTCCGGGTCTTATCAGCTCCTACGAGCAGTACTTC
TRBJ2-5 | NA | TRBV5-1 | few | CASSATGETQYF | TGCGCCAGCAGCGCAACCGGAGAGACCCAGTACTTC
TRBJ1-1 | NA | TRBV20-1 | few | CSAPETPGVAFF | TGCAGTGCCCCAGAGACCCCCGGGGTAGCTTTCTTT
TRBJ1-1 | NA | TRBV3-1 | many | CASSQGSFTEAFF | TGTGCCAGCAGCCAAGGATCTTTCACTGAAGCTTTCTTT
TRBJ2-3 | NA | TRBV28 | few | CASSLSGPARGDTQYF | TGTGCCAGCAGTTTATCGGGCCCCGCCCGAGGAGATACGCAGTATTTT
TRBJ1-1 | TRBD1 | TRBV20-1 | many | CSAPGQQRSEAFF | TGCAGTGCCCCGGGACAGCAACGAAGTGAAGCTTTCTTT
TRBJ2-2 | TRBD2 | TRBV7-2 | NA | CASSLTSGANNGELFF | TGTGCCAGCAGCTTAACTAGCGGGGCCAATAACGGGGAGCTGTTTTTT
TRBJ2-1 | TRBD2 | TRBV11-2 | few | CASSLVRGRIYNEQFF | TGTGCCAGCAGCTTAGTGCGGGGGAGGATTTACAATGAGCAGTTCTTC